This T cell receptor beta chain was identified in a study of blood T cell repertoires in COVID-19. On the study more broadly: Acute and convalescent COVID-19 specimens originated in the United States, Italy and Spain.

Per the study methods: Reference gene primer amplification in the assay estimated nucleated cell counts. The method was immunoSEQ multiplex PCR; TCRdb's version includes in-frame clones alone and lacks a portion of them. V, J and clone size were drawn from that table, and D and trimming were deduced from the DNA. The table has 90,000 to 120,000 clones, about four fifths seen once. Germline CDR1 is SGHTA and CDR2 is FQGNSA. The CDR3 has 15 amino acids. Deletions cut 5 bases from V and 6 bases from J, with 16 bases between. What was sequenced was peripheral blood. The genes are TRBV7-2 and TRBJ2-2; possibly TRBD2 for D (5 bases). This TCR came from a woman aged 80 or older with active or convalescent COVID-19. For the CDR3, the DNA is TGTGCCAGCAGCCAGCGGATGCAGCGCTCCGGGGAGCTGTTTTTT. Encoded protein: CASSQRMQRSGELFF.